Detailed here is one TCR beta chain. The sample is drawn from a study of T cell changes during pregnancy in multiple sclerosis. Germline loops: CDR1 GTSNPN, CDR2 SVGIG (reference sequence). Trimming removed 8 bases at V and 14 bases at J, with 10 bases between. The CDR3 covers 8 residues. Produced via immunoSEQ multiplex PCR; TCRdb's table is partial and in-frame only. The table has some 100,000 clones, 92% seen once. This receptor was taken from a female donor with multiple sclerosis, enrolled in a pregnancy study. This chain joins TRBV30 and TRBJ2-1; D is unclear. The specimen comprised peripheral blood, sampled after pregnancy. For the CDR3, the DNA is TGTGCCAGCGAAATGGAGTTCTTC. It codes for CASEMEFF.